Listed here are 12 T cell receptor beta chains from one sample, sequenced in a study of T cells in Graves' hyperthyroidism and ophthalmopathy. Using RNA transcripts as the source, TCR beta CDR3 regions were amplified. An initial round of RT-PCR targeting the TCR CDR3 relied on the HTBI primer set. TCRdb re-called the multiplex PCR reads through MiXCR, storing one row per CDR3 protein. The sample carries 450,000 to 700,000 distinct CDR3 sequences, 40% to 55% recorded once. Sequenced material: peripheral blood or thyroid tissue (not recorded which). The receptors were sampled from an adult woman with Graves' disease, either hyperthyroidism or ophthalmopathy (not recorded which).

The sample holds many counts of this clonotype. The rearrangement uses TRBV6-5 and TRBJ1-2, with a weak D call TRBD1 (5 bases). This CDR3 is 13 amino acids long. Germline lookup yields CDR1 MNHEY and CDR2 SVGAGI. Trimming pared 8 bases from V and 1 base from J, leaving 11 bases between. The CDR3 sequence is CASREGLNYGYTF. The CDR3 DNA is TGTGCCAGCCGTGAGGGGCTTAACTATGGCTACACCTTC.

This clonotype came up once. This rearrangement joins TRBV19 to TRBJ1-2; D is ambiguous. Trimming pared 3 bases from V and 8 bases from J, leaving 13 bases between. In germline, CDR1 is LNHDA, CDR2 SQIVND (reference sequence). CDR3 length equals 13 residues. This chain's CDR3 is CASSIGLAGGYTF. CDR3 coding DNA: TGTGCCAGTAGTATTGGGCTAGCGGGAGGCTACACCTTC.

Ten or more counts support this clonotype. The chain is built from TRBV28 and TRBJ2-2, with D unclear. The V end was cut by 5 bases, the J end by 10 bases, with 8 bases between. This CDR3 comprises 11 residues. Looked up from germline, CDR1 is MDHEN and CDR2 is SYDVKM. CDR3 in DNA: TGTGCCAGCAGTGTTGCGGTGGAGCTGTTTTTT. As protein: CASSVAVELFF.

This clonotype was recorded at least ten times. This sequence joins TRBV7-9 and TRBJ1-1, with D hard to call. The CDR3 totals 15 residues. V dropped 5 bases and J dropped 0 bases, with 13 bases sitting between them. Germline V gene sequence: CDR1 SEHNR, CDR2 FQNEAQ (reference sequence). DNA for the CDR3: TGTGCCAGCAGCCCGAGCTGGGATTTGAACACTGAAGCTTTCTTT. Protein sequence: CASSPSWDLNTEAFF.

A few counts support this clonotype. The chain recombines TRBV30 with TRBJ1-1; D remains unclear. The germline gives CDR1 GTSNPN, CDR2 SVGIG (reference sequence). V was trimmed by 1 base and J by 5 bases, leaving 8 bases between them. The CDR3 spans 12 residues. CDR3 protein: CAWSDQGTEAFF. The CDR3 DNA reads as TGTGCCTGGAGTGACCAAGGAACTGAAGCTTTCTTT.

Many counts were recorded for this clonotype. The rearrangement uses TRBV20-1 and TRBJ1-6; 8 bases match TRBD1. The J segment lost 10 bases and the V segment lost 8 bases, leaving 13 bases of the junction unmatched. The germline gives CDR1 DFQATT, CDR2 SNEGSKA (reference sequence). CDR3 length: 14 residues. The CDR3 nucleotides read TGCAGTCCAAGGACAGGGATCAACGGATCACCCCTCCACTTT. Translated: CSPRTGINGSPLHF.

This clonotype was observed a single time. The chain's CDR3 is CASSLSDLTEAFF. In DNA, the CDR3 is TGCGCCAGCAGCTTGTCGGACCTCACTGAAGCTTTCTTT. The genes are TRBV5-1 and TRBJ1-1; D unresolved. The CDR3 covers 13 residues. The germline V gene has CDR1 SGHRS and CDR2 YFSETQ. The ends were cut back, 1 base at V and 4 bases at J, with 8 bases in the middle.

Worth noting for this clonotype: At one end, the junction sequence differs from germline, possibly due to a read error. The V and J genes are TRBV7-8 and TRBJ2-7, with 8 nucleotides matching TRBD2. This CDR3 comprises 16 residues. From germline, CDR1 is SGHVS and CDR2 FQNEAQ. CDR3 in DNA: TGTGCCAGCAGCCGGGGCTCAGCGGGAGCCTCCTACGAGCAGTGCTTC. This gives the protein CASSRGSAGASYEQCF.

This clonotype has a count of ten or more. The V gene is TRBV6-1, the J gene TRBJ1-4; no clear D. With 6 bases removed from V and 8 bases from J, the gap between germline ends came to 13 bases. CDR1 is MNHNS, CDR2 SASEGT, per germline. CDR3 length: 13 amino acids. CDR3 residues: CASSHERGEKLFF. The CDR3 region has the DNA TGTGCCAGCAGCCACGAAAGAGGGGAAAAACTGTTTTTT.

In DNA form, the CDR3 reads TGTGCCAGCAGCCCGCAGGGCCGACCCTACGAGCAGTACTTC. Translating it yields CASSPQGRPYEQYF. The chain uses TRBV2 and TRBJ2-7, with D perhaps matching TRBD1 (5 bases). Trimming stripped 6 bases from V and 2 bases from J, with 14 bases between. This CDR3 contains 14 residues. Per germline, CDR1 SNHLY and CDR2 FYNNEI.

This clonotype was counted many times. This chain's CDR3 is CASSQVGGADGYTF. The CDR3 nucleotides read TGTGCCAGCAGCCAAGTCGGGGGCGCGGATGGCTACACCTTC. The chain employs TRBV4-2 and TRBJ1-2; possible D gene TRBD1, 6 bases. The CDR3 extends over 14 amino acids. Germline assignment: CDR1 LGHNA and CDR2 YNFKEQ. Trimming took off 1 base at V and 6 bases at J, with 12 bases between the two ends.

This clonotype came up once. V and J are TRBV24-1 and TRBJ2-5; 8 positions agree with TRBD1. The germline V gene has CDR1 KGHDR and CDR2 SFDVKD. CDR3 length: 16 residues. Losses at the gene ends were 5 bases for V and 9 bases for J; bases not matched to a gene: 16. Written as DNA, the CDR3 is TGTGCCACCAGTGGAGAACCAGGGGGCCCAAATCAGCCCCAGTACTTC. It yields the protein CATSGEPGGPNQPQYF.